This T cell receptor beta chain is from a study of shared clonotypes between healthy human individuals. Germline loops: CDR1 LNHNV, CDR2 YYDKDF (reference sequence). Trimming took 3 bases from V and 2 from J, leaving 11 bases between them. This CDR3 has 15 amino acids. The protocol was immunoSEQ multiplex PCR, while the TCRdb copy is restricted to in-frame clones and leaves out a portion. The profile shows under 130,000 clones, just over 65% of them singletons. What was sequenced was memory CD8+ T cells sorted from blood. Described subset: CD45RO+ cells pooled with CCR7-negative TemRA cells. The rearrangement joins TRBV15 to TRBJ2-1, with D maybe TRBD1 (5 bases). The receptor's source is a woman aged 25 to 39 in good health. The CDR3 DNA reads TGTGCCACCAGCAGTAGGTGGGGCGCCTACAATGAGCAGTTCTTC. Translation gives CATSSRWGAYNEQFF.